Each of the 20 T cell receptor beta chains below was sequenced from the same sample in a study of blood T cell repertoires in COVID-19 (TCRdb year 2020). Library preparation employed the immunoSEQ multiplex PCR assay. TCRdb retrieved this table from immuneACCESS and kept in-frame rearrangements only. Not all clones are present; in checked studies, unresolved V genes account for under half, and no reason is known for the remainder. Present in this sample are around 130,000 clones, about 88% of which were seen just once. 2% to 2.5% of the sample is in the top ten clones. The sample comprised PBMCs or T cells enriched from blood (not recorded which). These receptors were collected from a man in his forties with acute COVID-19.

The chain carries TRBV5-1 and TRBJ1-4, with a weak D call TRBD1 (6 bases). V lost 4 bases and J lost 0, with 7 bases in between. The CDR3 covers 14 residues. Germline V gene sequence: CDR1 SGHRS, CDR2 YFSETQ. The CDR3: CASSAGATNEKLFF. The CDR3 bases are TGCGCCAGCAGCGCAGGGGCAACTAATGAAAAACTGTTTTTT.

The chain combines TRBV5-6 with TRBJ2-5; TRBD2 matches at 11 bases. Germline V gene lookup returns CDR1 SGHDT and CDR2 YYEEEE. Trimming took 1 base from V and 2 from J; bases not matched to a gene: 1. The CDR3 totals 15 residues. CDR3 loop: CASSLTSGGQETQYF. The DNA of the CDR3 is TGTGCCAGCAGCTTGACTAGCGGGGGTCAAGAGACCCAGTACTTC.

The J gene is TRBJ1-1, the V gene TRBV6-5; 9 nucleotides line up with TRBD1. The V and J ends lost 5 bases and 5 bases, in that order; junction bases with no gene match: 9. This CDR3 spans 15 amino acids. Germline V CDR1 and CDR2: MNHEY, SVGAGI. The CDR3 nucleotides are TGTGCCAGCAGTCCATACCCGACAGGGGGAACTGAAGCTTTCTTT. Translation gives CASSPYPTGGTEAFF.

This sequence joins TRBV5-1 and TRBJ2-5; possibly TRBD2 for D (6 bases). The length of the CDR3 is 13 residues. Trimming pared 4 bases from V and 5 bases from J, leaving 12 bases between. CDR1 SGHRS and CDR2 YFSETQ come from the germline V gene. CDR3 DNA sequence: TGCGCCAGCAGCCCGGGGGTTGGGGAGACCCAGTACTTC. It translates to CASSPGVGETQYF.

The rearrangement joins TRBV24-1 to TRBJ1-2; no definite D call. CDR1 is KGHDR, CDR2 SFDVKD, per germline. The V end lost 4 bases, the J end lost 5 bases, and 7 bases lay between the germline ends. This CDR3 has 12 amino acids. The CDR3 reads CATSEGSYGYTF. CDR3 DNA sequence: TGTGCCACCAGTGAGGGCTCTTATGGCTACACCTTC.

The V call is TRBV7-2, the J call TRBJ2-7; no clear D gene. The CDR3 is made up of 12 amino acids. Trimming shortened V by 5 bases and J by 0 bases, and 5 bases separated the two germline ends. The germline CDR1 and CDR2 sequences are SGHTA and FQGNSA. This chain's CDR3 is CASSRSSYEQYF. CDR3 nucleotides: TGTGCCAGCAGCAGGAGCTCCTACGAGCAGTACTTC.

J is TRBJ1-2 and V is TRBV3-1 (or the pseudogene TRBV3-2), with TRBD1 identical over 9 bases. CDR1 is LGHDT, CDR2 YNNKEL, per germline (reference sequence). J gave up 8 bases and V 4 bases, and 14 bases lay outside the gene matches. CDR3 length: 16 residues. Here the CDR3 reads CASSPRPGQGARGYTF. The CDR3 nucleotides are TGTGCCAGCAGCCCGCGGCCGGGACAGGGTGCTAGGGGCTACACCTTC.

This chain links TRBV19 with TRBJ1-5; D may be TRBD1 (5 bases). Germline-derived CDR1 and CDR2 are LNHDA and SQIVND (reference sequence). Trimming shortened V by 10 bases and J by 1 base, and 17 bases separated the two germline ends. CDR3 length: 15 amino acids. As DNA, the CDR3 is TGTGCCACCGGAGACGGGGGGATCAGCAATCAGCCCCAGCATTTT. Protein product: CATGDGGISNQPQHF.

The chain combines TRBV19 with TRBJ2-5, with D maybe TRBD1 (5 bases). Between the trimmed V and J ends, which lost 3 bases and 1 base, there was a span of 12 bases. The CDR3 is 15 residues long. Germline V lookup: CDR1 LNHDA, CDR2 SQIVND (reference sequence). The CDR3 nucleotides read TGTGCCAGTAGTATCCAGGGCAGAGGCCAAGAGACCCAGTACTTC. Translated, it gives CASSIQGRGQETQYF.

The gene calls are TRBV25-1 and TRBJ1-5, with D possibly TRBD1 on 6 matching bases. V was pared by 4 bases and J by 6 bases, with 16 bases between. CDR3 length: 15 residues. The germline V gene has CDR1 MGHDK and CDR2 SYGVNS. The CDR3 sequence: CASSGSGTWGQPQHF. For the CDR3, the DNA is TGTGCCAGCAGTGGGTCCGGGACATGGGGTCAGCCCCAGCATTTT.

J is TRBJ2-1 and V is TRBV18; 9 bases agree with TRBD1. V trimming: 2 bases; J trimming: 6 bases; junction bases outside the gene matches: 8. The V gene's germline CDR1 is KGHSH and CDR2 LQKENI. The CDR3 runs 16 residues. This chain's CDR3 is CASSPDGTGMGNEQFF. CDR3 DNA sequence: TGTGCCAGCTCACCAGACGGGACAGGGATGGGCAATGAGCAGTTCTTC.

The V call is TRBV7-9, the J call TRBJ2-1, with a tentative D call TRBD1 (6 bases). The germline V gene encodes CDR1 SEHNR and CDR2 FQNEAQ (reference sequence). V shed 1 base and J shed 0 bases, with 10 bases lying between them. This CDR3 spans 16 amino acids. The CDR3 loop reads CASSLGPRGSYNEQFF. CDR3 in DNA: TGTGCCAGCAGCTTAGGTCCCAGGGGCTCCTACAATGAGCAGTTCTTC.

This rearrangement joins TRBV11-2 to TRBJ2-2; 12 positions agree with TRBD2. The CDR3 totals 17 residues. V shed 4 bases, J shed 5 bases, and the junction held 8 bases outside the gene matches. The V gene's germline CDR1 is SGHAT and CDR2 FQNNGV. CDR3 loop: CASSSLAGGPRTGELFF. CDR3 DNA sequence: TGTGCCAGCAGCTCCCTAGCGGGAGGGCCTCGGACCGGGGAGCTGTTTTTT.

V usage is TRBV5-4 and J usage is TRBJ2-7, with a tentative D call TRBD2 (5 bases). The germline V and J ends were trimmed by 0 bases and 2 bases, with 12 bases remaining between them. Germline CDR1 is SGHNT and CDR2 is YYREEE (reference sequence). The CDR3 is made up of 15 amino acids. The CDR3 DNA reads TGTGCCAGCAGCTTGGCCGTAGCGCAAGCCTACGAGCAGTACTTC. Residues: CASSLAVAQAYEQYF.

In this sample, this clone turned up once. This CDR3 reads CASTSGGTNYNEQFF. DNA for the CDR3: TGTGCCAGCACCAGCGGGGGGACAAACTACAATGAGCAGTTCTTC. The chain has TRBV2 and TRBJ2-1; 9 nucleotides agree with TRBD2. The germline V gene has CDR1 SNHLY and CDR2 FYNNEI. This CDR3 contains 15 residues. Trimming cost V 7 bases and J 3 bases; bases outside gene matches: 7.

V is TRBV20-1 and J is TRBJ1-2; D gene ambiguous. The V and J ends lost 6 bases and 12 bases respectively, with 14 bases between them. The CDR3 extends over 10 amino acids. CDR1 and CDR2 (germline): DFQATT, SNEGSKA (reference sequence). In DNA, the CDR3 is TGCAGTGCCGCCCGGGTCTCGAACACCTTC. It yields the protein CSAARVSNTF.

The J gene is TRBJ2-1, the V gene TRBV11-2; 12 bases match TRBD2. In germline, CDR1 is SGHAT, CDR2 FQNNGV. The CDR3 sequence is 16 residues long. The J segment lost 6 bases and the V segment lost 2 bases, leaving 5 bases of the junction unmatched. In DNA, the CDR3 is TGTGCCAGCAGCTTATTACGACTAGCGGGGGTCAATGAGCAGTTCTTC. Its translation: CASSLLRLAGVNEQFF.

The chain is built from TRBV2 and TRBJ1-5, with a tentative D call TRBD1 (5 bases). The CDR3 covers 13 residues. Trimming took 10 bases from V and 6 from J, leaving 16 bases between them. The germline V gene encodes CDR1 SNHLY and CDR2 FYNNEI. The CDR3 nucleotides are TGTGCCATCGCCCAAGGGAGGGGTCAGCCCCAGCATTTT. Translated, it gives CAIAQGRGQPQHF.

The rearrangement uses TRBV2 and TRBJ1-1; 12 bases match TRBD1. This CDR3 region has 17 residues. In germline, CDR1 is SNHLY, CDR2 FYNNEI. Germline trimming cut 1 base from V and 5 bases from J; bases unmatched to any gene: 8. CDR3 coding DNA: TGTGCCAGCAGTGAAGAGGGACAGGGGGCGGGAAAAACTGAAGCTTTCTTT. It yields the protein CASSEEGQGAGKTEAFF. The variable domain in full, completed from reference TRBV2 and TRBJ1-1, reads EPEVTQTPSHQVTQMGQEVILRCVPISNHLYFYWYRQILGQKVEFLVSFYNNEISEKSEIFDDQFSVERPDGSNFTLKIRSTKLEDSAMYFCASSEEGQGAGKTEAFFGQGTRLTVV.

The rearrangement uses TRBV3-1 (or the pseudogene TRBV3-2) and TRBJ1-1; 8 bases match TRBD1. Per germline, CDR1 LGHDT and CDR2 YNNKEL (reference sequence). The CDR3 covers 14 residues. Trimming at V came to 1 base and at J to 2 bases, leaving 0 bases not matched to a gene. The CDR3 loop reads CASSQAGGNTEAFF. The DNA for the CDR3 is TGTGCCAGCAGCCAAGCAGGGGGCAACACTGAAGCTTTCTTT.